The clone carrying this TCR beta chain appeared many times. Its antigen is currently unknown. TCR beta CDR3 amplification used RNA transcripts. Amplification began with first-round RT-PCR using HTBI primers, then second-round multiplex PCR was performed. From the multiplex PCR reads, TCRdb called clonotypes with MiXCR, one entry per CDR3 protein. This sample has 400,000 to 450,000 distinct CDR3 sequences, with under 25% found just once. The sample belongs to a study of Graves' ophthalmopathy and Graves' hyperthyroidism. The study, taken as a whole, reports: Blood also harbored most expanded thyroid clonotypes above 0.001 frequency. Classification of ophthalmopathy versus stable hyperthyroidism by a 13-signature model yielded approximately 90% sensitivity and 75% to 84% specificity.

The CDR3 covers 17 residues. The germline gives CDR1 MNHNS, CDR2 SASEGT. Between the trimmed V and J ends, which lost 4 bases and 3 bases, there was a span of 21 bases. Diagnosis was based on clinical symptoms, serum thyroxine, TRAb, thyroid ultrasound and orbital computed tomography. This TCR was recovered from a woman under 30 with stable Graves' hyperthyroidism. This chain links TRBV6-1 with TRBJ1-1, with D perhaps matching TRBD1 (6 bases). Sequencing was done on a sample of peripheral blood. CDR3 DNA sequence: TGTGCCAGCAGTGTCCGCGGGACACCTGGAAGGGACACTGAAGCTTTCTTT. Protein sequence: CASSVRGTPGRDTEAFF.